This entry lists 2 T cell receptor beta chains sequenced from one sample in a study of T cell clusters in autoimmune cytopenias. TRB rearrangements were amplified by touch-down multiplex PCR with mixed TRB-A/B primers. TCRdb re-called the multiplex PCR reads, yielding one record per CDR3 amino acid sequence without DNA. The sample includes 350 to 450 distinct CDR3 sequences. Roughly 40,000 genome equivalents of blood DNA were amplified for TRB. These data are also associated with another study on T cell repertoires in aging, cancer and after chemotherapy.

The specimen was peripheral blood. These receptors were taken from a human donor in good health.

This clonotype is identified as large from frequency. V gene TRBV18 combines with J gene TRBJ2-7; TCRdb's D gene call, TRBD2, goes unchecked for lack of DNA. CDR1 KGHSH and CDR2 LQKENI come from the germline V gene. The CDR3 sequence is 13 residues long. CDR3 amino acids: CASSPPSGYEQYF.

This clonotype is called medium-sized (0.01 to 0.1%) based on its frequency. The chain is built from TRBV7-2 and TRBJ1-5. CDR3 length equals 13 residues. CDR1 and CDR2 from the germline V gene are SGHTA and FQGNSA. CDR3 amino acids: CASSFEVAQPQHF.